This T cell receptor beta chain was identified during a study of shared clonotypes between healthy human individuals. Every immunoSEQ plate was one replicate of a subset's evenly spread DNA. The input for sorted-subset replicate PCRs was about 0.2 ug DNA, 25,000 to 35,000 T cell genomes. Profiling relied on immunoSEQ multiplex PCR, and the TCRdb table lists in-frame clones only, not all of them. The table has 2 million to 2.5 million clones, 85% to 95% seen once; the top ten hold 0.37%. Findings and limits, study-wide: Researchers found naive subsets generally carried larger estimated richness than memory subsets. Among several donors, roughly 5% of naive CD4 clonotypes were found in common.

Of note for this clone: Its antigen is as yet unknown.

The V end was cut by 0 bases, the J end by 8 bases, with 15 bases between. This CDR3 comprises 15 residues. CDR1 and CDR2 from the germline V gene are SGDLS and YYNGEE. The specimen was naive CD4+ T cells from PBMCs. Subset in this sample: CD45RA+ positively selected. This TCR was sampled from a man younger than 30 in good health. Some clones in this sample may be carry-over from other donors' samples. The gene calls are TRBV9 and TRBJ2-1; D is perhaps TRBD1 (5 bases). CDR3 nucleotide sequence: TGTGCCAGCAGCGTAGATGTTACCCTAGGGGATGAGCAGTTCTTC. Translated, it gives CASSVDVTLGDEQFF.